These 26 T cell receptor beta chains were all obtained from the same sample, sequenced in a study of T cells in Graves' hyperthyroidism and ophthalmopathy. Authors of the study amplified TCR beta CDR3 regions from RNA transcripts. Carried out on the TCR CDR3, a first-round RT-PCR used the HTBI primer set. One entry per CDR3 protein, called by TCRdb with MiXCR from the multiplex PCR reads. The data show about 640,000 distinct CDR3 sequences, about a fifth seen once. Input material: blood. Receptor source: a man aged 25 to 45 with Graves' ophthalmopathy.

The chain uses TRBV7-3 and TRBJ2-2; D may be TRBD2 (5 bases). The CDR3 loop spans 14 amino acids. The ends were cut back, 6 bases at V and 1 base at J, with 9 bases in the middle. CDR1 is SGHTA and CDR2 is FQGTGA in the germline V gene. Here the CDR3 reads CASSFAGNTGELFF. The CDR3 nucleotides read TGTGCCAGCAGTTTTGCGGGGAACACCGGGGAGCTGTTTTTT.

This clonotype was recorded many times. V usage is TRBV5-1 and J usage is TRBJ2-1, with 10 bases matching TRBD1. Germline-derived CDR1 and CDR2 are SGHRS and YFSETQ. The CDR3 loop spans 15 amino acids. The V segment lost 2 bases and the J segment 6 bases; nucleotides outside the gene matches: 5. The CDR3 DNA reads as TGCGCCAGCAGCTTCCGGGACAGGGGCGGCAATGAGCAGTTCTTC. Protein sequence: CASSFRDRGGNEQFF.

The chain recombines TRBV2 with TRBJ2-2, with TRBD2 identical over 8 bases. Per germline, CDR1 SNHLY and CDR2 FYNNEI. The V gene end was trimmed by 5 bases and the J gene end by 0 bases; junction bases not matched to a gene: 14. This CDR3 comprises 19 residues. CDR3 sequence: CASSRSRGTSGTNTGELFF. Here the CDR3 DNA reads TGTGCCAGCAGTCGAAGCCGGGGTACTAGCGGAACGAACACCGGGGAGCTGTTTTTT.

This clonotype was recorded at least ten times. The V and J genes are TRBV7-6 and TRBJ1-2; TRBD1 agrees at 10 bases. Germline V CDR1 and CDR2: SGHVS, FNYEAQ. The ends lost 3 bases at V and 8 bases at J; junction bases unmatched: 6. This CDR3 has 14 amino acids. The CDR3 DNA reads TGTGCCAGCAGCTTGGACAGGGGGACAGGAGGCTACACCTTC. Translation gives CASSLDRGTGGYTF.

This clonotype showed up just a few times. The chain has TRBV20-1 and TRBJ2-1; the D gene could be TRBD1 or TRBD2 (6 bases each). Germline CDR1 DFQATT, CDR2 SNEGSKA (reference sequence). The V end lost 3 bases, the J end lost 0 bases, and 12 bases lay between the germline ends. The CDR3 is 15 residues long. Here the CDR3 reads CSASRWGASYNEQFF. The CDR3 coding sequence is TGCAGTGCTAGTAGGTGGGGGGCCTCCTACAATGAGCAGTTCTTC.

This rearrangement joins TRBV7-9 to TRBJ2-3; 9 nucleotides line up with TRBD1. CDR3 size: 16 residues. Germline loops: CDR1 SEHNR, CDR2 FQNEAQ (reference sequence). J lost 6 bases, V lost 5 bases, and 12 bases had no gene match. CDR3 in DNA: TGTGCCAGCAGCCTAACCGGGACAGGGACCGAGGATACGCAGTATTTT. Protein product: CASSLTGTGTEDTQYF.

This clonotype was detected only a few times. The J gene is TRBJ2-1, the V gene TRBV15; maybe TRBD2 (6 bases). Germline V CDR1 and CDR2: LNHNV, YYDKDF (reference sequence). This CDR3 comprises 17 residues. V was trimmed by 5 bases and J by 3 bases, leaving 20 bases between them. The chain's CDR3 is CATSGEDLAKSYNEQFF. The CDR3 bases are TGTGCCACCAGCGGCGAAGATCTAGCGAAAAGCTACAATGAGCAGTTCTTC. The full variable domain, with the rest looked up from reference TRBV15 and TRBJ2-1, is DAMVIQNPRYQVTQFGKPVTLSCSQTLNHNVMYWYQQKSSQAPKLLFHYYDKDFNNEADTPDNFQSRRPNTSFCFLDIRSPGLGDTAMYLCATSGEDLAKSYNEQFFGPGTRLTVL.

The chain combines TRBV10-1 with TRBJ1-2, with TRBD1 as a possible D gene (5 bases). Trimming pared 10 bases from V and 8 bases from J, leaving 14 bases between. Looked up from germline, CDR1 is WNHNN and CDR2 is SYGVQD (reference sequence). The CDR3 contains 11 residues. The CDR3 coding sequence is TGCGCCAACAAGGGGACTAGAGGCTACACCTTC. It yields the protein CANKGTRGYTF.

This clonotype was detected only a few times. Germline is not matched at one junction end, which may reflect a read error. This chain joins TRBV4-1 and TRBJ1-1; D unclear. The CDR3 extends over 16 amino acids. Germline V gene lookup returns CDR1 MGHRA and CDR2 YSYEKL. The CDR3 DNA is TGCGCCAGCAGCCAAGAAAATCAGGCGTATGGCACTGAAGCTCTCTTT. Translated: CASSQENQAYGTEALF.

V is TRBV6-2 or TRBV6-3 and J is TRBJ2-1; 8 bases map to TRBD2. This CDR3 has 16 amino acids. From germline, CDR1 is MNHEY and CDR2 SVGEGT. Trimming removed 0 bases from V and 10 bases from J; junction bases left unmatched: 11. The CDR3 DNA reads TGTGCCAGCAGTTACTCCCCGGGAGGGCCATTGGGGGAGCAGTTCTTC. Translating gives CASSYSPGGPLGEQFF.

At least ten counts were recorded for this clonotype. The J gene is TRBJ1-5, the V gene TRBV7-9; D possibly corresponds to TRBD1 (5 bases). The germline V and J ends were trimmed by 1 base and 1 base, with 8 bases remaining between them. From germline, CDR1 is SEHNR and CDR2 FQNEAQ (reference sequence). CDR3 length: 15 amino acids. The CDR3 protein is CASSLDGASNQPQHF. In nucleotides, the CDR3 is TGTGCCAGCAGCTTAGATGGGGCAAGCAATCAGCCCCAGCATTTT.

In this sample, this clonotype turned up a few times. The rearrangement uses TRBV12-3 or TRBV12-4 and TRBJ2-1; D may correspond to TRBD1 or TRBD2 (5 bases each). The CDR3 runs to 14 residues. Trimming pared 10 bases from V and 0 bases from J, leaving 13 bases between. As DNA, the CDR3 is TGTGCCACCGGGACGCAGAGCTCCTACAATGAGCAGTTCTTC. Protein sequence: CATGTQSSYNEQFF.

The chain links TRBV7-3 to TRBJ2-7; 7 bases agree with TRBD2. Germline CDR1 reads SGHTA; CDR2 reads FQGTGA. J was trimmed by 6 bases and V by 4 bases; bases with no gene match: 6. The CDR3 consists of 13 residues. The CDR3: CASSSVAGFEQYF. The CDR3 nucleotides are TGTGCCAGCAGCTCAGTAGCGGGTTTCGAGCAGTACTTC.

V is TRBV5-4 and J is TRBJ1-6, with 8 bases fitting TRBD1. This CDR3 contains 15 residues. Unmatched junction bases numbered 8, after V lost 4 bases and J lost 8 bases. Germline V gives CDR1 SGHNT, CDR2 YYREEE (reference sequence). For the CDR3, the DNA is TGTGCCAGCAGCCTTACACAGGGGGGAGATTCACCCCTCCACTTT. Translated, it gives CASSLTQGGDSPLHF. Looking up the rest from reference TRBV5-4 and TRBJ1-6 gives the full variable domain: ETGVTQSPTHLIKTRGQQVTLRCSSQSGHNTVSWYQQALGQGPQFIFQYYREEENGRGNFPPRFSGLQFPNYSSELNVNALELDDSALYLCASSLTQGGDSPLHFGNGTRLTVT.

This chain joins TRBV18 and TRBJ2-5, with a possible D match to TRBD2 (5 bases). The germline CDR1 and CDR2 sequences are KGHSH and LQKENI. V lost 3 bases, J lost 3 bases, and 23 bases lay in between. The CDR3 has 18 residues. The CDR3 region is CASSPKRPTEGEEETQYF. The DNA for the CDR3 is TGTGCCAGCTCACCGAAAAGACCAACAGAGGGCGAAGAAGAGACCCAGTACTTC.

As concerns this clonotype: This may stem from a read error, because a much larger clone lies one nucleotide away. J is TRBJ1-6 and V is TRBV28, with TRBD1 as a possible D gene (5 bases). CDR1 and CDR2 from the germline V gene are MDHEN and SYDVKM. The CDR3 consists of 14 residues. The CDR3 spells CPSSAGTGNFWIHF. The CDR3 DNA is TGTCCCAGCAGTGCGGGGACCGGGAACTTTTGGATCCACTTT. The whole variable domain, remainder taken from reference TRBV28 and TRBJ1-6, is DVKVTQSSRYLVKRTGEKVFLECVQDMDHENMFWYRQDPGLGLRLIYFSYDVKMKEKGDIPEGYSVSREKKERFSLILESASTNQTSMYLCPSSAGTGNFWIHFGNGTRLTVT.

This clonotype was observed at least ten times. This rearrangement joins TRBV6-2 or TRBV6-3 to TRBJ2-7; D gene unclear. V lost 7 bases, J lost 0 bases, and 4 bases lay in between. CDR1 is MNHEY, CDR2 SVGEGT, per germline. The CDR3 runs to 11 residues. CDR3 coding DNA: TGTGCCAGCACCAACTCCTACGAGCAGTACTTC. It encodes CASTNSYEQYF.

A word on this clonotype: The junction does not match germline at one end; this may be a read error. This chain links TRBV7-9 with TRBJ2-5; 10 nucleotides agree with TRBD1. This CDR3 contains 13 residues. Germline loops: CDR1 SEHNR, CDR2 FQNEAQ (reference sequence). This CDR3 is CASSLARDRGRDF. The CDR3 DNA sequence: TGTGCCAGCAGCTTGGCCCGGGACAGGGGTCGAGACTTC.

The rearrangement uses TRBV20-1 and TRBJ2-1; 7 bases line up with TRBD2. Trimming cost V 3 bases and J 2 bases; bases outside gene matches: 10. The CDR3 extends over 16 amino acids. CDR1 is DFQATT and CDR2 is SNEGSKA in the germline V gene (reference sequence). CDR3 sequence reads: CSARNREELAYNEQFF. DNA for the CDR3: TGCAGTGCTAGGAATCGGGAGGAACTAGCCTACAATGAGCAGTTCTTC.

This clonotype came up many times. The rearrangement uses TRBV20-1 and TRBJ2-7; TRBD2 is a possible D gene (5 bases). This CDR3 region has 13 residues. Per the germline V gene, CDR1 is DFQATT and CDR2 is SNEGSKA (reference sequence). Between the trimmed V and J ends, which lost 6 bases and 5 bases, there was a span of 17 bases. In DNA, the CDR3 is TGCAGTGCCCTGGGTGGGAGCTATAACGAGCAGTACTTC. Translated, it gives CSALGGSYNEQYF.

This clonotype was recorded at least ten times. The V call is TRBV12-3 or TRBV12-4, the J call TRBJ2-7; no definite D call. The CDR3 has 15 amino acids. V was shortened by 2 bases and J by 2 bases, with 13 bases between the two germline ends. The CDR3 sequence is CASSLRAARAYEQYF. For the CDR3, the DNA is TGTGCCAGCAGTTTAAGGGCGGCTCGAGCCTACGAGCAGTACTTC.

The sample holds a few counts of this clonotype. The CDR3, as DNA: TGTGCCAGCAGTTCCTCCAGGGGGACCACAACTAATGAAAAACTGTTTTTT. It yields the protein CASSSSRGTTTNEKLFF. V usage is TRBV27 and J usage is TRBJ1-4; 7 positions match TRBD1. With 4 bases clipped from V and 0 bases from J, the junction kept 8 bases outside the gene matches. The CDR3 length is 17 residues. CDR1 is MNHEY and CDR2 is SMNVEV in the germline V gene (reference sequence).

The chain has TRBV6-2 or TRBV6-3 and TRBJ2-1; maybe TRBD1 (6 bases). This CDR3 has 15 residues. CDR1 and CDR2 from the germline V gene are MNHEY and SVGEGT. V lost 5 bases and J lost 2, with 13 bases in between. In nucleotides, the CDR3 is TGTGCCAGCAGTACCGGGACACCAGCCTACAATGAGCAGTTCTTC. Protein: CASSTGTPAYNEQFF.

There are a few counts of this clonotype. The rearrangement links TRBV4-1 to TRBJ1-5; D remains unclear. The germline gives CDR1 MGHRA, CDR2 YSYEKL. Deletions cut 4 bases from V and 0 bases from J, with 7 bases between. The CDR3 runs to 14 residues. This chain's CDR3 is CASSPQDSNQPQHF. In DNA form, the CDR3 reads TGCGCCAGCAGCCCCCAAGATAGCAATCAGCCCCAGCATTTT.

The V gene is TRBV7-6, the J gene TRBJ2-6; TRBD1 is a possible D gene (6 bases). This CDR3 is 17 amino acids long. Germline CDR1 and CDR2: SGHVS and FNYEAQ. V shed 1 base and J shed 1 base, with 11 bases lying between them. The CDR3 region is CASSLVLQGSGANVLTF. The CDR3 DNA follows: TGTGCCAGCAGCTTAGTCTTACAGGGTTCTGGGGCCAACGTCCTGACTTTC. Supplemented by reference TRBV7-6 and TRBJ2-6, the full variable domain reads GAGVSQSPRYKVTKRGQDVALRCDPISGHVSLYWYRQALGQGPEFLTYFNYEAQQDKSGLPNDRFSAERPEGSISTLTIQRTEQRDSAMYRCASSLVLQGSGANVLTFGAGSRLTVL.

This clonotype was detected only a few times. The chain employs TRBV6-1 and TRBJ1-3, with TRBD1 matching over 9 bases. The ends lost 1 base at V and 5 bases at J; junction bases unmatched: 6. The CDR3 runs 16 residues. CDR1 is MNHNS and CDR2 is SASEGT in the germline V gene. CDR3 sequence reads: CASSEVGTGIRNTIYF. In DNA form, the CDR3 reads TGTGCCAGCAGTGAAGTAGGGACAGGGATTCGAAACACCATATATTTT.